A selection of T cell receptor beta chains follows, all from one sample in a study of blood T cell repertoires in COVID-19. Profiling relied on immunoSEQ multiplex PCR, and the TCRdb table lists in-frame clones only, not all of them. This sample has fewer than 250,000 clones, with around four fifths found just once. Sequencing was carried out using peripheral blood. These receptors originate from a woman aged 55-75 years with active or convalescent COVID-19. The CDR3 runs from the conserved cysteine through the conserved F or W. Each record gives: J gene, V gene, CDR3 protein.

j_call: TRBJ2-3; v_call: TRBV5-1; cdr3_aa: CASSLILQGSDTQYF
j_call: TRBJ2-3; v_call: TRBV15; cdr3_aa: CATSRETGLAPDTQYF
j_call: TRBJ2-2; v_call: TRBV19; cdr3_aa: CASSIRSGANTGELFF
j_call: TRBJ1-2; v_call: TRBV5-6; cdr3_aa: CASSSRGEGHGYTF
j_call: TRBJ2-2; v_call: TRBV2; cdr3_aa: CASSEGGQLNTGELFF
j_call: TRBJ1-6; v_call: TRBV6-5; cdr3_aa: CASSYSSGSYNSPLHF
j_call: TRBJ1-4; v_call: TRBV11-3; cdr3_aa: CASSAGIREKLFF
j_call: TRBJ1-2; v_call: TRBV12-3/TRBV12-4; cdr3_aa: CASSPDGGYGYTF
j_call: TRBJ1-3; v_call: TRBV6-1; cdr3_aa: CASSARDRGAGNTIYF
j_call: TRBJ2-3; v_call: TRBV28; cdr3_aa: CASSSPGQGTTDTQYF
j_call: TRBJ2-2; v_call: TRBV10-3; cdr3_aa: CAISESSLEYPNTGELFF
j_call: TRBJ1-2; v_call: TRBV12-3/TRBV12-4; cdr3_aa: CASSLRGEGGYTF
j_call: TRBJ1-5; v_call: TRBV5-1; cdr3_aa: CASSKSGQREQPQHF
j_call: TRBJ2-5; v_call: TRBV10-3; cdr3_aa: CAITSEVDGETQYF
j_call: TRBJ2-5; v_call: TRBV7-2; cdr3_aa: CASSLRGAGWETQYF
j_call: TRBJ2-2; v_call: TRBV6-1; cdr3_aa: CASSDHTTSGLTGELFF
j_call: TRBJ1-2; v_call: TRBV28; cdr3_aa: CASGGRFYGYTF
j_call: TRBJ1-5; v_call: TRBV19; cdr3_aa: CASSAGTGGRYNQPQHF
j_call: TRBJ2-1; v_call: TRBV5-1; cdr3_aa: CASSLDRGYNEQFF
j_call: TRBJ2-3; v_call: TRBV6-5; cdr3_aa: CASSLSGPSTDTQYF
j_call: TRBJ2-7; v_call: TRBV5-6; cdr3_aa: CASSPVGPLYEQYF
j_call: TRBJ2-3; v_call: TRBV7-2; cdr3_aa: CASSFTSGSTDTQYF
j_call: TRBJ2-3; v_call: TRBV7-9; cdr3_aa: CASRQPSGSTDTQYF
j_call: TRBJ2-3; v_call: TRBV10-3; cdr3_aa: CAISGLSTDTQYF
j_call: TRBJ1-3; v_call: TRBV5-4; cdr3_aa: CASSLGITGNTIYF
j_call: TRBJ2-1; v_call: TRBV6-6; cdr3_aa: CASSYATIYNEQFF
j_call: TRBJ1-1; v_call: TRBV7-8; cdr3_aa: CASSLRGQGQSEAFF
j_call: TRBJ2-2; v_call: TRBV2; cdr3_aa: CASGDSYGELFF
j_call: TRBJ1-3; v_call: TRBV14; cdr3_aa: CASSLRQYPYSGNTIYF
j_call: TRBJ2-1; v_call: TRBV6-6; cdr3_aa: CASSRLESNEQFF
j_call: TRBJ2-1; v_call: TRBV11-3; cdr3_aa: CASSLSSGAYNEQFF
j_call: TRBJ2-3; v_call: TRBV18; cdr3_aa: CASSPPFELAGPTDTQYF
j_call: TRBJ2-1; v_call: TRBV2; cdr3_aa: CASSEFPGRANEQFF
j_call: TRBJ2-2; v_call: TRBV19; cdr3_aa: CATTDKPRTNTGELFF
j_call: TRBJ1-4; v_call: TRBV9; cdr3_aa: CASSVDPQRDRTTTNEKLFF
j_call: TRBJ1-2; v_call: TRBV5-1; cdr3_aa: CASSSQGSYGYTF
j_call: TRBJ2-1; v_call: TRBV7-9; cdr3_aa: CASSYRVDEQFF